The T cell receptor (beta chain) under discussion was sequenced for a study of control samples from healthy donors and cancer patients. The CDR3 extends over 12 amino acids. Trimming removed 2 bases at V and 1 base at J, with 2 bases between. In germline, CDR1 is LNHDA, CDR2 SQIVND (reference sequence). Only in-frame clones appear in the TCRdb table, and some are missing; sequencing was by immunoSEQ multiplex PCR. The table lists under 80,000 clones, approximately 94% of them singletons, with around 2.8% in the top ten. This clone was recorded only once. Within the sample, other DNA sequences also encode this same CDR3.

The TCR sequence derives from a woman between 25 and 40 years old in good health. The rearrangement links TRBV19 to TRBJ1-1; D is undetermined. Sequenced: blood. The chain's CDR3 is CASSIQNTEAFF. In DNA form, the CDR3 reads TGTGCCAGTAGTATACAGAACACTGAAGCTTTCTTT.